These 14 T cell receptor beta chains were all obtained from the same sample, sequenced in a study. TCRdb processed the 5' RACE reads anew with MiXCR; each CDR3 protein has one entry. Among 35,000 to 50,000 distinct CDR3 sequences, just under 30% were seen once, and the ten largest hold 3.5% to 4%. Sequencing was performed on memory CD4+ T cells sorted from a lymph node. Subset reported: memory CD4+ T cells, CD4+CD45RO+CD25-. The origin of the receptors is a female donor with breast cancer.

This clonotype was counted only a few times. The chain combines TRBV27 with TRBJ1-2; 8 nucleotides line up with TRBD1. V trimming: 4 bases; J trimming: 8 bases; junction bases outside the gene matches: 3. The germline CDR1 and CDR2 sequences are MNHEY and SMNVEV (reference sequence). The CDR3 covers 12 residues. The CDR3 is CASSSTGDGYTF. CDR3 bases: TGTGCCAGCAGTTCGACAGGGGACGGCTACACCTTC.

This clonotype was recorded a few times. This chain connects TRBV7-9 to TRBJ2-5; 7 nucleotides align to TRBD2. This CDR3 has 17 residues. Germline assignment: CDR1 SEHNR and CDR2 FQNEAQ (reference sequence). V shed 0 bases and J 2 bases; nucleotides not matched to a gene: 9. CDR3 nucleotides: TGTGCCAGCAGCTTAGCGGGAGGGCACTTCGGGCAAGAGACCCAGTACTTC. It specifies CASSLAGGHFGQETQYF.

The rearrangement uses TRBV12-3 or TRBV12-4 and TRBJ1-5, with D possibly TRBD1 on 6 matching bases. The germline V and J ends were trimmed by 6 bases and 4 bases, with 13 bases remaining between them. This CDR3 has 14 amino acids. The CDR3 DNA sequence: TGTGCCAGCAGGGCGGGAGGGGGGAATCAGCCCCAGCATTTT. This translates into CASRAGGGNQPQHF.

This clonotype turned up a few times. V is TRBV20-1 and J is TRBJ2-2; TRBD1 matches 11 bases. J lost 3 bases, V lost 5 bases, and 2 bases had no gene match. Looked up from germline, CDR1 is DFQATT and CDR2 is SNEGSKA (reference sequence). The CDR3 is made up of 14 amino acids. The CDR3 DNA is TGCAGTGCTGGACAGGGGGCCTACACCGGGGAGCTGTTTTTT. It encodes CSAGQGAYTGELFF.

The chain carries TRBV6-1 and TRBJ1-6, with D perhaps matching TRBD1 (6 bases). The germline gives CDR1 MNHNS, CDR2 SASEGT. V lost 7 bases to trimming and J lost 9 bases, with 13 bases between them. CDR3 size: 13 residues. DNA for the CDR3: TGTGCCAGCATGAGGGGGTCGACTTCACCCCTCCACTTT. It yields the protein CASMRGSTSPLHF.

This clonotype is termed medium-sized. This rearrangement joins TRBV6-5 to TRBJ2-6, with 8 bases lining up with TRBD1. The CDR3 loop spans 19 amino acids. With V trimmed by 6 bases and J by 1 base, 14 bases remained unmatched. The germline gives CDR1 MNHEY, CDR2 SVGAGI. DNA for the CDR3: TGTGCCAGCAGCCTGACAGCCGGGACAGGAGAATCTGGGGCCAACGTCCTGACTTTC. Residues: CASSLTAGTGESGANVLTF.

This chain joins TRBV20-1 and TRBJ1-6; D might be TRBD1 (5 bases). Germline CDR1 DFQATT, CDR2 SNEGSKA (reference sequence). The CDR3 spans 14 residues. V was cut by 5 bases and J by 7 bases, with 15 bases left in between. The CDR3 DNA sequence: TGCAGTGCTCCGGGACCTACGTCGAATTCACCCCTCCACTTT. Encoded protein: CSAPGPTSNSPLHF.

V gene TRBV10-2 combines with J gene TRBJ2-2; unclear D gene. The CDR3 is 15 amino acids. Trimming pared 4 bases from V and 2 bases from J, leaving 11 bases between. Germline CDR1 and CDR2: WSHSY and SAAADI. This chain's CDR3 is CASSVTRINTGELFF. CDR3 bases: TGCGCCAGCAGTGTTACGCGGATCAACACCGGGGAGCTGTTTTTT.

As to this clonotype: Germline and junction disagree at one end, which may indicate a read error. The chain recombines TRBV3-1 with TRBJ2-4; D is undetermined. Germline V lookup: CDR1 LGHDT, CDR2 YNNKEL (reference sequence). The CDR3 runs 15 residues. The CDR3 reads CAGSQEVVAKNIQYF. The DNA of the CDR3 is TGTGCCGGCAGTCAGGAAGTGGTAGCCAAAAACATTCAGTACTTC.

This chain connects TRBV9 to TRBJ2-5; 10 bases fit TRBD1. The length of the CDR3 is 16 residues. CDR1 and CDR2 from the germline V gene are SGDLS and YYNGEE. V lost 0 bases to trimming and J lost 5 bases; unmatched junction nucleotides: 7. This chain's CDR3 is CASSVGPGQGKETQYF. In DNA form, the CDR3 reads TGTGCCAGCAGCGTAGGGCCGGGACAGGGGAAGGAGACCCAGTACTTC.

This clonotype was observed a handful of times. The junction shows a germline mismatch at one end, possibly a read error. The chain combines TRBV7-7 with TRBJ1-6, with D possibly being TRBD1 (6 bases). Germline V gene sequence: CDR1 SSHAT, CDR2 FNYEAQ (reference sequence). The CDR3 length is 20 residues. In DNA form, the CDR3 reads TGTGCTAGCAGCTTAGCGCTCCAGGGGAAGGGGAACTCCTATAATTCACCCCTCCACTTT. Translated, it gives CASSLALQGKGNSYNSPLHF.

With respect to this clonotype: Germline and junction disagree at one end, which may indicate a read error. The genes are TRBV6-2 or TRBV6-3 and TRBJ1-2; D remains unclear. Germline V lookup: CDR1 MNHEY, CDR2 SVGEGT. There are 13 residues in the CDR3. The CDR3 nucleotides read TGTACCAGCAGTCCCGGACGGAGATATGGCTACACCTTC. Protein sequence: CTSSPGRRYGYTF.

This clonotype occurred a few times. The chain carries TRBV18 and TRBJ2-1, with D uncertain. Germline assignment: CDR1 KGHSH and CDR2 LQKENI. Trimming took 0 bases from V and 7 from J, leaving 10 bases between them. The CDR3 totals 14 residues. Here the CDR3 DNA reads TGTGCCAGCTCACCACCTGAGGTGTTTAATGAGCAGTTCTTC. Protein: CASSPPEVFNEQFF.

The chain uses TRBV20-1 and TRBJ1-2; D gene unclear. Germline V gene data show CDR1 as DFQATT and CDR2 as SNEGSKA (reference sequence). The CDR3 sequence is 13 residues long. The ends were cut back, 5 bases at V and 6 bases at J, with 16 bases in the middle. The CDR3 nucleotides are TGCAGTGCTGGACTGGGGATTAAGGATGGCTACACCTTC. Translated: CSAGLGIKDGYTF.